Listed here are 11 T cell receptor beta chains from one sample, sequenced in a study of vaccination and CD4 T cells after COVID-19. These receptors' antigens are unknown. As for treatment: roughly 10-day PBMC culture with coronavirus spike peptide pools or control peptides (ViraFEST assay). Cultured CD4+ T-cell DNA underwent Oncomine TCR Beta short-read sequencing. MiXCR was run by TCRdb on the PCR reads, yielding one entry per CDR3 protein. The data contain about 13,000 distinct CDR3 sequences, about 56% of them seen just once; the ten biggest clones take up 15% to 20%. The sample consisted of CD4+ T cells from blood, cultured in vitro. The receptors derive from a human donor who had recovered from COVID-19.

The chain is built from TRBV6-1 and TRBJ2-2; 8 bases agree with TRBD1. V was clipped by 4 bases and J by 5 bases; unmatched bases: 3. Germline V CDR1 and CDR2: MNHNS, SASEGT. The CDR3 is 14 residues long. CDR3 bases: TGTGCCAGCAGTGCCCAGGGGGCGACCGGGGAGCTGTTTTTT. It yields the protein CASSAQGATGELFF.

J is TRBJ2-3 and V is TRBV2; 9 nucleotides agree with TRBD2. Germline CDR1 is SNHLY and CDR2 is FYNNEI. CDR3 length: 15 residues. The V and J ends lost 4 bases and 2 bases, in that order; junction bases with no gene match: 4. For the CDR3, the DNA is TGTGCCAGCAGTGCCACTAGCGGGTTCACAGATACGCAGTATTTT. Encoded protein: CASSATSGFTDTQYF. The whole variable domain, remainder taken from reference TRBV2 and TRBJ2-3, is EPEVTQTPSHQVTQMGQEVILRCVPISNHLYFYWYRQILGQKVEFLVSFYNNEISEKSEIFDDQFSVERPDGSNFTLKIRSTKLEDSAMYFCASSATSGFTDTQYFGPGTRLTVL.

The CDR3 sequence: CATSGLRGSSYNEQFF. For the CDR3, the DNA is TGTGCCACCAGTGGTCTCAGGGGGAGCTCCTACAATGAGCAGTTCTTC. This chain links TRBV24-1 with TRBJ2-1, with 7 bases identical to TRBD1. Germline values: CDR1 KGHDR, CDR2 SFDVKD. The V and J ends lost 5 bases and 0 bases, in that order; junction bases with no gene match: 6. The length of the CDR3 is 16 residues.

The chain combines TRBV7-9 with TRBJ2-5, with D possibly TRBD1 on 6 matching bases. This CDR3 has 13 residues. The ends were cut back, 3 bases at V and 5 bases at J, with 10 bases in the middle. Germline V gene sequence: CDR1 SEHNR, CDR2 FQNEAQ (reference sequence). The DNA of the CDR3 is TGTGCCAGCAGCTTGACAGGATCGGAGACCCAGTACTTC. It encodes CASSLTGSETQYF.

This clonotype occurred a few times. CDR3 in amino acids: CATSDENREDGYTF. The CDR3 nucleotides are TGTGCCACCAGTGACGAAAACAGGGAAGATGGCTACACCTTC. The chain recombines TRBV24-1 with TRBJ1-2; D is possibly TRBD1 (6 bases). The V and J ends lost 4 bases and 6 bases respectively, with 14 bases between them. The CDR3 totals 14 residues. The V gene's germline CDR1 is KGHDR and CDR2 SFDVKD.

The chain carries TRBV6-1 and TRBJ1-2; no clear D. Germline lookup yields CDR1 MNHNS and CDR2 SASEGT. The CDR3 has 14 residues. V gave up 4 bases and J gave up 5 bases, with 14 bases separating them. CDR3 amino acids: CASSGTGSFYGYTF. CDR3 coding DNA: TGTGCCAGCAGTGGGACCGGGAGCTTTTATGGCTACACCTTC.

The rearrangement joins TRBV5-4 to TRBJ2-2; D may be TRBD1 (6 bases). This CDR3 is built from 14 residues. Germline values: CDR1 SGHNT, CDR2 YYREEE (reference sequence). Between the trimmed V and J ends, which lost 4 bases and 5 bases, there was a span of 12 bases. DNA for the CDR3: TGTGCCAGCAGCCCCCAGGGGTCTACCGGGGAGCTGTTTTTT. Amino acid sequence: CASSPQGSTGELFF.

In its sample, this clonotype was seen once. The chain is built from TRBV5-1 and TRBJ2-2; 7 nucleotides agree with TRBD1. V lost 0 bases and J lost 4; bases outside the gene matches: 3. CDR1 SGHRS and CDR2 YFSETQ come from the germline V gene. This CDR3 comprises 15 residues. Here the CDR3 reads CASSLEDRSTGELFF. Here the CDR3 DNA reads TGCGCCAGCAGCTTGGAGGACAGGAGCACCGGGGAGCTGTTTTTT.

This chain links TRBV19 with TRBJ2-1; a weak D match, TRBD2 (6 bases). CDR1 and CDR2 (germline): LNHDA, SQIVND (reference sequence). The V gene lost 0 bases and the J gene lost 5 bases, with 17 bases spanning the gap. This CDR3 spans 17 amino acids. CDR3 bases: TGTGCCAGTAGTATAGAAATCTTGGGGGACTTCCACAATGAGCAGTTCTTC. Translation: CASSIEILGDFHNEQFF.

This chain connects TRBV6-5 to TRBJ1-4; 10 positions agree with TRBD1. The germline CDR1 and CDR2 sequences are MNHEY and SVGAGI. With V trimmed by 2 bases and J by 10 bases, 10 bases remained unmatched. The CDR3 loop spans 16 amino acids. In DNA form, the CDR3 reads TGTGCCAGCAGTTACGCCGCGCACGGGACAGGGGTAAAACTGTTTTTT. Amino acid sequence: CASSYAAHGTGVKLFF.

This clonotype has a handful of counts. CDR3 nucleotides: TGCGCCAGCAGTTCACAGCAATTGACCGGGGAGCTGTTTTTT. Translating it yields CASSSQQLTGELFF. V gene TRBV10-1 combines with J gene TRBJ2-2; D is undetermined. V lost 5 bases to trimming and J lost 5 bases, with 12 bases between them. This CDR3 is 14 amino acids long. Germline V gene sequence: CDR1 WNHNN, CDR2 SYGVQD (reference sequence).